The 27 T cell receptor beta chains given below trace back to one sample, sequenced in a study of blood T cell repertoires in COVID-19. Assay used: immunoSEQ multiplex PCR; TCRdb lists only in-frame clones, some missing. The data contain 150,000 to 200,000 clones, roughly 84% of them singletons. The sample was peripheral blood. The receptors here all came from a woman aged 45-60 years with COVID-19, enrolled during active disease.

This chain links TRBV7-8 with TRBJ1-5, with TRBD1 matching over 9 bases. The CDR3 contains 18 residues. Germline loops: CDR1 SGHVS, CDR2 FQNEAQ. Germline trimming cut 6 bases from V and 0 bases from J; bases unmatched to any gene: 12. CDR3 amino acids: CASSTGTGLTGSNQPQHF. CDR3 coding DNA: TGTGCCAGCAGTACCGGGACAGGGTTAACAGGTAGCAATCAGCCCCAGCATTTT.

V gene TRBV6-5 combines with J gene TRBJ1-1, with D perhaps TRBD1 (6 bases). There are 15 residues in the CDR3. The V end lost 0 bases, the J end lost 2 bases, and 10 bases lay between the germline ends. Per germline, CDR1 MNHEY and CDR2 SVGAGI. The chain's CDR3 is CASSYSLTGNTEAFF. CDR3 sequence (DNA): TGTGCCAGCAGTTACTCCCTGACAGGCAACACTGAAGCTTTCTTT.

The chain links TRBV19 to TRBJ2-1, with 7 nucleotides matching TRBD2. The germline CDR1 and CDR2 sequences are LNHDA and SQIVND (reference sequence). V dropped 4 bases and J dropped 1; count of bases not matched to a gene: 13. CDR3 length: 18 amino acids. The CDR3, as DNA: TGTGCCAGTAGTAGTCTGAGCGGGGTAAACAGATCCTACAATGAGCAGTTCTTC. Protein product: CASSSLSGVNRSYNEQFF.

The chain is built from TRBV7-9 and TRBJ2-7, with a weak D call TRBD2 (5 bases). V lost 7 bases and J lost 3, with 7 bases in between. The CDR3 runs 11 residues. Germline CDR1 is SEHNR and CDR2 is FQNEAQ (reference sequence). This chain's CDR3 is CASIEGYEQYF. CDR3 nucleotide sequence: TGTGCCAGCATCGAGGGCTACGAGCAGTACTTC.

CDR3 nucleotides: TGTGCCAGCAGCTCCGGAGGGGGGCAGGGGGGCACTGAAGCTTTCTTT. Translating it yields CASSSGGGQGGTEAFF. V and J are TRBV7-6 and TRBJ1-1; 7 bases align to TRBD1. Losses at the gene ends were 4 bases for V and 4 bases for J; bases not matched to a gene: 12. The germline V gene has CDR1 SGHVS and CDR2 FNYEAQ. The CDR3 covers 16 residues.

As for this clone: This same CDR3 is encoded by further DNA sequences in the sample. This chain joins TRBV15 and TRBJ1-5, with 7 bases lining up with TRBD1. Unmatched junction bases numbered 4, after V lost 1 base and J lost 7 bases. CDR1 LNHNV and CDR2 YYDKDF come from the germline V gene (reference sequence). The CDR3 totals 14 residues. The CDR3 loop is CATSRGGGGQPQHF. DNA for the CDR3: TGTGCCACCAGCAGAGGAGGGGGCGGGCAGCCCCAGCATTTT.

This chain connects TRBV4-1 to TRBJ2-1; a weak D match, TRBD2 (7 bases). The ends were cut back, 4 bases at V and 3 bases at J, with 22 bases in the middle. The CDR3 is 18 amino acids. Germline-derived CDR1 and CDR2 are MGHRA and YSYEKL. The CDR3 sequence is CASSPGSARGQHYNEQFF. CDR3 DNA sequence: TGCGCCAGCAGCCCCGGCTCGGCGCGGGGGCAGCACTACAATGAGCAGTTCTTC.

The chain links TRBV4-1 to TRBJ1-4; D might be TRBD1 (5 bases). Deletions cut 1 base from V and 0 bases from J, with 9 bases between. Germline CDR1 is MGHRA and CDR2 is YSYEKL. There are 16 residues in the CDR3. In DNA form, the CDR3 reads TGCGCCAGCAGCCAAGGGGGACTTGCAACTAATGAAAAACTGTTTTTT. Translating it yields CASSQGGLATNEKLFF.

The CDR3 loop is CASSLVLAGNSEEQFF. The CDR3 region has the DNA TGCGCCAGCAGCTTGGTCTTAGCGGGGAATTCGGAGGAGCAGTTCTTC. The chain has TRBV5-1 and TRBJ2-1; 8 nucleotides agree with TRBD2. The germline gives CDR1 SGHRS, CDR2 YFSETQ. J gave up 10 bases and V 0 bases, and 12 bases lay outside the gene matches. The CDR3 loop spans 16 amino acids.

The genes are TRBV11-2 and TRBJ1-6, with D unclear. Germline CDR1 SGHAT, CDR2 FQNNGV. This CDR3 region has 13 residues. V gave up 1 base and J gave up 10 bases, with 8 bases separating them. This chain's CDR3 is CASSLVGSSPLHF. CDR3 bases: TGTGCCAGCAGCTTAGTCGGGTCCTCACCCCTCCACTTT.

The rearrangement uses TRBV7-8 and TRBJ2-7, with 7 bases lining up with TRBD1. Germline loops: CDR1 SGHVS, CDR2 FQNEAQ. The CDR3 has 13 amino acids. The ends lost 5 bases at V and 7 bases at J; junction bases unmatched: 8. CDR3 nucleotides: TGTGCCAGCAGCGTAGACAGGGTGGGGGAGCAGTACTTC. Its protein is CASSVDRVGEQYF.

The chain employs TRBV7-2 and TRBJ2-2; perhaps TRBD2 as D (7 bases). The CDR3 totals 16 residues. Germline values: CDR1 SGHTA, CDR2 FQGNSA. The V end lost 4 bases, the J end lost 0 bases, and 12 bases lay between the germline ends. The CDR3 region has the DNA TGTGCCAGCAGCTCTTCCGGGGGGCCGAACACCGGGGAGCTGTTTTTT. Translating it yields CASSSSGGPNTGELFF.

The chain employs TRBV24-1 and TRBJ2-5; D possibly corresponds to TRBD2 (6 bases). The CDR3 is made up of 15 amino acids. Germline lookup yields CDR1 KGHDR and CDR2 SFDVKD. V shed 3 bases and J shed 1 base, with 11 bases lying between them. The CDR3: CATSDGGMFQETQYF. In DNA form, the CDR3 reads TGTGCCACCAGTGATGGAGGGATGTTCCAAGAGACCCAGTACTTC.

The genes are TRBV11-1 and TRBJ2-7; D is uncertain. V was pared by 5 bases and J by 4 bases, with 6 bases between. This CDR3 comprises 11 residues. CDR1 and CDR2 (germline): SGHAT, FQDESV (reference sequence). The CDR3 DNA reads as TGTGCCAGCAGCCAACAGTACGAGCAGTACTTC. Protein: CASSQQYEQYF.

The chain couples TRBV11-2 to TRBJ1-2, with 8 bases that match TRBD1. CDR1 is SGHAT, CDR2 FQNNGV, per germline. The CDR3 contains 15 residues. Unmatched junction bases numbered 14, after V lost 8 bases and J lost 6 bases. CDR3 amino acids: CASALWTGSGNGYTF. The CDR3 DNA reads TGTGCCAGCGCACTATGGACAGGGAGTGGGAATGGCTACACCTTC.

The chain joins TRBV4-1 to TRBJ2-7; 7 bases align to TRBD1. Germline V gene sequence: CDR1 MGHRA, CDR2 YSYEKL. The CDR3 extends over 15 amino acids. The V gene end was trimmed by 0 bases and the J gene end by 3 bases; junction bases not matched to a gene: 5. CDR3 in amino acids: CASSQDRAGGYEQYF. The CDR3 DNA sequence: TGCGCCAGCAGCCAAGATAGGGCAGGGGGCTACGAGCAGTACTTC.

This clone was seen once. The CDR3 region is CASRPGTSGVETQYF. The CDR3 DNA reads TGTGCCAGCAGGCCCGGGACTAGCGGGGTCGAGACCCAGTACTTC. The gene calls are TRBV2 and TRBJ2-5, with TRBD2 matching over 13 bases. In germline, CDR1 is SNHLY, CDR2 FYNNEI. V lost 6 bases, J lost 5 bases, and 6 bases stayed unmatched. The length of the CDR3 is 15 residues.

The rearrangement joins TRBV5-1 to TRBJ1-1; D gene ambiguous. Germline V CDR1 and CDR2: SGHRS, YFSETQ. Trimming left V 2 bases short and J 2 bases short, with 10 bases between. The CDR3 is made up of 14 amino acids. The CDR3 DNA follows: TGCGCCAGCAGCTTCCGGGATCAAAACACTGAAGCTTTCTTT. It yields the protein CASSFRDQNTEAFF.

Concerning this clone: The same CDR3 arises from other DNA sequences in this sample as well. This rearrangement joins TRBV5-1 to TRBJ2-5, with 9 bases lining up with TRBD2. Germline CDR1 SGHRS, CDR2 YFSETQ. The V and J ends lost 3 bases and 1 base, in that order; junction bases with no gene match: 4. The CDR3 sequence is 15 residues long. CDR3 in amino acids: CASSSGLASQETQYF. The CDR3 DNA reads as TGCGCCAGCAGCTCGGGACTAGCCTCCCAAGAGACCCAGTACTTC. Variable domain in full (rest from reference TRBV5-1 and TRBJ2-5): KAGVTQTPRYLIKTRGQQVTLSCSPISGHRSVSWYQQTPGQGLQFLFEYFSETQRNKGNFPGRFSGRQFSNSRSEMNVSTLELGDSALYLCASSSGLASQETQYFGPGTRLLVL.

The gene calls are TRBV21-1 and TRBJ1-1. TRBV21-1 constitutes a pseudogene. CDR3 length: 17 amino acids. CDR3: CASSKEVRAVMNTEAFF. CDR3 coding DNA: TGTGCCAGCAGCAAAGAAGTGAGGGCGGTTATGAACACTGAAGCTTTCTTT.

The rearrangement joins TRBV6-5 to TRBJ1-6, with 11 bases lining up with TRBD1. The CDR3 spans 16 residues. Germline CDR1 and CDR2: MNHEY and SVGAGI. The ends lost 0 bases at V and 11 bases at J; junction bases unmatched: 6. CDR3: CASSYSTGQGVPPLHF. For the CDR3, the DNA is TGTGCCAGCAGTTACTCGACGGGACAGGGGGTTCCACCCCTCCACTTT.

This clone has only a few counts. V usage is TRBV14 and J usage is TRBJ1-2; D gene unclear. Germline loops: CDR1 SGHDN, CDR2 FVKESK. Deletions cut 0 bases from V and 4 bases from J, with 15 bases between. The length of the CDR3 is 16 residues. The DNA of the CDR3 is TGTGCCAGCAGCCAAGATCGGGGAAAGCGAGGCTATGGCTACACCTTC. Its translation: CASSQDRGKRGYGYTF.

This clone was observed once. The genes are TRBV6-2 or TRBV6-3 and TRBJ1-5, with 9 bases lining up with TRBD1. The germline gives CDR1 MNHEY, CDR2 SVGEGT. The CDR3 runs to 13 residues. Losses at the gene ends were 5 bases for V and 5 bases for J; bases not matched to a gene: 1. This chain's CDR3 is CASSRTGDQPQHF. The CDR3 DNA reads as TGTGCCAGCAGTCGGACAGGGGATCAGCCCCAGCATTTT.

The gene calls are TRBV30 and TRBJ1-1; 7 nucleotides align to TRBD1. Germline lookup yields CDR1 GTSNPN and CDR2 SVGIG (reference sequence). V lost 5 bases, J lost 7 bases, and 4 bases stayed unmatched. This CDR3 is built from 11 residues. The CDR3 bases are TGTGCCTGGGACCCAGGGGGTGAAGCTTTCTTT. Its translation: CAWDPGGEAFF.

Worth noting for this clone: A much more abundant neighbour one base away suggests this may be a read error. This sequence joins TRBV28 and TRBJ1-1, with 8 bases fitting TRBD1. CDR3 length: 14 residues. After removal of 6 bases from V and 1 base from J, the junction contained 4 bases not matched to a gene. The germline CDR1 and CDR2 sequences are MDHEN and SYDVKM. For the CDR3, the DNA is TGTGCCAGCAGCGGAGGACAGGGGAACACTGAAGCTTTCTTT. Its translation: CASSGGQGNTEAFF.

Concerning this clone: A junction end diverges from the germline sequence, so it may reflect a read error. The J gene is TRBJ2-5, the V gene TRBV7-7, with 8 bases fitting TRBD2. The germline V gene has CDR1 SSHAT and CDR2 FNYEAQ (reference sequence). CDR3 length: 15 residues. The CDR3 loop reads CASSLPGGASETQYF. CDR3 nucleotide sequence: TGTGCTAGCAGCTTGCCGGGGGGGGCCTCGGAGACCCAGTACTTC.

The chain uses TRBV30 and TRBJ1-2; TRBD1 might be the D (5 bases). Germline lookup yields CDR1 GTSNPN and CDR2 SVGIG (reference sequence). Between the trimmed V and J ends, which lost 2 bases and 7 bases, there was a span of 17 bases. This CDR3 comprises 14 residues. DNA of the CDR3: TGTGCCTGGAGTAGAAACGGGGGAAGAGCTGGCTACACCTTC. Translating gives CAWSRNGGRAGYTF.